Listed below are T cell receptor beta chains from one sample, sequenced in a study of blood T cells in healthy people across ages. TCRdb reanalysed the 5' RACE reads using MiXCR and keeps one entry per CDR3 protein. The repertoire holds some 1,800,000 distinct CDR3 sequences, with about two fifths as singletons. Sequenced: blood. These receptors originate from a human donor in good health. The CDR3 runs from the conserved cysteine through the conserved F or W. D genes are given only for firm matches. Clone size is stated in some rows and not others, as once, few, many or a class when expanded.

>TRBJ2-1|NA|NA|TRBV2
CASSLYSARDVGQFF
TGTGCCAGCAGTCTTTACAGTGCTCGGGATGTCGGTCAGTTCTTC
>TRBJ2-1|NA|NA|TRBV18
CASAGSGVGSGNEQFF
TGTGCCAGTGCGGGGTCAGGGGTCGGATCGGGCAATGAGCAGTTCTTC
>TRBJ2-5|TRBD1|NA|TRBV5-1
CASSLVTGGSDNEQYF
TGCGCCAGCAGCTTGGTCACAGGGGGTTCGGACAATGAGCAGTACTTC
>TRBJ1-1|NA|NA|TRBV13
CASSPWENRTTEAFF
TGTGCCAGCAGCCCCTGGGAGAATCGAACCACTGAAGCTTTCTTT
>TRBJ2-7|NA|NA|TRBV12-3/TRBV12-4
CASSWSFQGFSYEQYF
TGTGCCAGCAGTTGGTCTTTCCAAGGATTCTCCTACGAGCAGTACTTC
>TRBJ2-5|NA|few|TRBV4-3
CASSQTWPQETQYF
TGCGCCAGCAGCCAAACGTGGCCACAAGAGACCCAGTACTTC
>TRBJ2-1|NA|NA|TRBV11-2
CASSFPQKRGLYNEQFF
TGTGCCAGCAGCTTTCCACAGAAACGGGGCCTCTACAATGAGCAGTTCTTC
>TRBJ1-2|TRBD1|NA|TRBV20-1
CSAQGAGLTLYGYTF
TGCAGTGCCCAGGGGGCAGGGCTGACTTTATATGGCTACACCTTC
>TRBJ1-4|NA|NA|TRBV4-3
CASSQGGAGGSNEKLFF
TGCGCCAGCAGCCAAGGCGGCGCGGGGGGTTCTAATGAAAAACTGTTTTTT
>TRBJ2-5|NA|few|TRBV29-1
CSVDGSPDSMGETQYF
TGCAGCGTTGACGGTAGCCCAGACTCCATGGGGGAGACCCAGTACTTC
>TRBJ1-1|NA|NA|TRBV20-1
CSARDFLVQEGTEAFF
TGTAGTGCTAGAGATTTCTTAGTTCAGGAGGGGACTGAAGCTTTCTTT
>TRBJ2-1|NA|NA|TRBV5-1
CASSSSGGRGYNEQFF
TGCGCCAGCAGCTCCTCCGGGGGGCGGGGCTACAATGAGCAGTTCTTC
>TRBJ1-2|NA|NA|TRBV7-8
CASSCFGGGLMGYTF
TGTGCCAGCAGCTGCTTTGGGGGAGGGCTCATGGGCTACACCTTC
>TRBJ2-3|NA|few|TRBV20-1
CSAPEPKASTDTQYF
TGCAGTGCTCCCGAACCCAAAGCCAGTACAGATACGCAGTATTTT
>TRBJ2-2|NA|NA|TRBV2
CASRRGASTGELFF
TGTGCCAGCAGGAGGGGAGCCTCCACCGGGGAGCTGTTTTTT
>TRBJ2-3|NA|NA|TRBV5-8
CASSHEGGGPSTDTQYF
TGTGCCAGCAGCCACGAAGGAGGGGGGCCTAGCACAGATACGCAGTATTTT
>TRBJ2-1|TRBD1|NA|TRBV24-1
CATSDVRDRGLGEQFF
TGTGCCACCAGTGACGTCCGGGACAGGGGATTGGGTGAGCAGTTCTTC
>TRBJ1-4|TRBD1|NA|TRBV4-1
CASSPSRTGDFEKLFF
TGCGCCAGCAGCCCGTCCAGGACAGGAGATTTTGAAAAACTGTTTTTT
>TRBJ2-3|NA|NA|TRBV7-9
CASSLEEQTQYF
TGTGCCAGCAGCCTTGAAGAGCAAACGCAGTATTTT
>TRBJ2-7|NA|NA|TRBV11-2
CASANLYEQYF
TGTGCCAGCGCCAATTTGTACGAGCAGTACTTC
>TRBJ1-1|NA|NA|TRBV27
CASSTRTRAGEAFF
TGTGCCAGCAGTACAAGGACAAGGGCAGGGGAAGCTTTCTTT
>TRBJ2-7|NA|NA|TRBV7-2
CASSLDSTQASYEQYF
TGTGCCAGCAGCTTAGACTCGACCCAAGCCTCCTACGAGCAGTACTTC
>TRBJ1-2|NA|few|TRBV20-1
CSARDFPGSYGYTF
TGCAGTGCTAGAGATTTCCCAGGTTCATATGGCTACACCTTC
>TRBJ2-7|TRBD1|few|TRBV5-6
CASSFVTGENEQYF
TGTGCCAGCAGCTTCGTAACAGGGGAAAACGAGCAGTACTTC
>TRBJ1-2|NA|few|TRBV7-2
CASSLREGYGYTF
TGTGCCAGCAGCCTTAGAGAGGGCTATGGCTACACCTTC
>TRBJ2-3|NA|few|TRBV3-1
CASSGGPGSTDTQYF
TGTGCCAGCAGCGGGGGTCCAGGGAGCACAGATACGCAGTATTTT
>TRBJ2-5|TRBD1|NA|TRBV5-1
CASSYGTGVETQYF
TGCGCCAGCAGCTACGGGACAGGGGTAGAGACCCAGTACTTC
>TRBJ1-2|NA|few|TRBV4-1
CASSRTEKFYGYTF
TGCGCCAGCAGCCGGACAGAGAAATTCTATGGCTACACCTTC
>TRBJ1-2|NA|few|TRBV29-1
CSVGTAKGGYTF
TGCAGCGTTGGGACGGCCAAAGGTGGCTACACCTTC
>TRBJ1-4|NA|NA|TRBV27
CASSLRGGSGEKLFF
TGTGCCAGCAGTTTACGGGGGGGGTCGGGTGAAAAACTGTTTTTT
>TRBJ2-7|NA|NA|TRBV18
CASSPSGETGVYEQYF
TGTGCCAGCTCGCCATCAGGGGAGACGGGGGTCTACGAGCAGTACTTC
>TRBJ1-5|NA|NA|TRBV2
CAGGTQTNQPQHF
TGTGCCGGGGGGACGCAGACCAATCAGCCCCAGCATTTT
>TRBJ1-5|NA|NA|TRBV7-2
CASSLQGKPQHF
TGTGCCAGCAGCCTCCAGGGTAAGCCCCAGCATTTT
>TRBJ1-2|NA|NA|TRBV28
CASRLKVDGCTF
TGTGCCAGCAGGCTGAAGGTGGATGGCTGCACCTTC
>TRBJ2-7|TRBD2|NA|TRBV10-3
CAISATASGGSRGTYEQYF
TGTGCCATCAGTGCGACTGCTTCCGGGGGGTCACGAGGTACCTACGAGCAGTACTTC
>TRBJ1-2|TRBD1|NA|TRBV29-1
CSVPRTGGYGYTF
TGCAGCGTCCCTAGGACAGGGGGCTATGGCTACACCTTC
>TRBJ2-5|TRBD2|few|TRBV27
CASSPTGTKETQYF
TGTGCCAGCAGTCCGACCGGGACTAAAGAGACCCAGTACTTC
>TRBJ1-1|NA|NA|TRBV20-1
CSASMRANTEAFF
TGCAGTGCTAGTATGAGGGCGAACACTGAAGCTTTCTTT
>TRBJ1-2|NA|NA|TRBV5-5
CASSLGQIANYGYTF
TGTGCCAGCAGCCTCGGACAGATAGCTAACTATGGCTACACCTTC
>TRBJ1-5|NA|NA|TRBV24-1
CATSDSDISNQPQHF
TGTGCCACCAGTGACAGCGACATTAGCAATCAGCCCCAGCATTTT
>TRBJ2-2|TRBD1|once|TRBV7-9
CASSHDRVELFF
TGTGCCAGCAGCCACGACAGGGTCGAGCTGTTTTTT
>TRBJ1-5|NA|NA|TRBV6-2/TRBV6-3
CASSFRRQVFKPQHF
TGTGCCAGCAGCTTCCGTCGACAGGTGTTTAAGCCCCAGCATTTT
>TRBJ2-1|NA|NA|TRBV5-1
CASNTGGPGQDEQFF
TGCGCCAGCAACACCGGGGGGCCAGGTCAGGATGAGCAGTTCTTC
>TRBJ2-5|TRBD2|NA|TRBV4-2
CASSQPPGLAGNEQYF
TGTGCCAGCAGCCAACCCCCGGGACTAGCGGGGAATGAGCAGTACTTC
>TRBJ2-3|NA|NA|TRBV28
CASSRGEGSLPSTDTQYF
TGTGCCAGCAGTAGGGGGGAAGGATCCCTTCCTAGCACAGATACGCAGTATTTT
>TRBJ2-7|TRBD1|NA|TRBV3-1
CASSPWTGGRQEQYF
TGTGCCAGCAGCCCTTGGACAGGGGGCCGACAGGAACAGTACTTC
>TRBJ2-3|NA|NA|TRBV7-8
CASSLVVRGPTDTQYF
TGTGCCAGCAGCTTAGTAGTACGGGGGCCCACAGATACGCAGTATTTT
>TRBJ2-7|NA|NA|TRBV7-2
CASSLSGGEGFRQYF
TGTGCCAGCAGCTTATCTGGAGGGGAAGGATTTAGGCAGTACTTC
>TRBJ1-4|NA|few|TRBV20-1
CSARRTYPIRGANEKLFF
TGCAGTGCCCGACGGACTTATCCTATTAGAGGGGCTAATGAAAAACTGTTTTTT
>TRBJ2-3|TRBD2|NA|TRBV11-2
CASSSPTSGDYTQYF
TGTGCCAGCAGCTCCCCGACTAGCGGGGATTATACGCAGTATTTT
>TRBJ2-7|TRBD1|NA|TRBV5-1
CASSIRDREAYEQYF
TGCGCCAGCAGCATCCGGGACAGGGAAGCGTACGAGCAGTACTTC
>TRBJ2-3|TRBD2|NA|TRBV5-6
CASSLISGAIDTQYF
TGTGCCAGCAGCTTGATCAGCGGGGCAATAGATACGCAGTATTTT
>TRBJ1-1|NA|NA|TRBV9
CASSVGGWDTEAFF
TGTGCCAGCAGCGTAGGAGGCTGGGACACTGAAGCTTTCTTT
>TRBJ2-1|TRBD2|NA|TRBV5-1
CASSLGPSGYNEQFF
TGCGCCAGCAGCTTGGGCCCTAGCGGGTACAATGAGCAGTTCTTC
>TRBJ1-4|NA|NA|TRBV4-3
CASSQGTEHEKLFF
TGCGCCAGCAGCCAAGGGACAGAGCATGAAAAACTGTTTTTT
>TRBJ2-4|TRBD2|NA|TRBV11-2
CASSRGTTLPTGEQYF
TGTGCCAGCAGTCGGGGGACTACCCTCCCTACGGGGGAGCAGTACTTC
>TRBJ2-2|NA|NA|TRBV4-2
CASSQEEGGPWEPFF
TGTGCCAGCAGCCAAGAGGAAGGGGGGCCCTGGGAGCCGTTTTTT
>TRBJ2-5|TRBD1|NA|TRBV20-1
CSAPLRDRSETQYF
TGCAGTGCCCCACTTCGGGACAGGTCAGAGACCCAGTACTTC
>TRBJ1-1|NA|NA|TRBV6-6
CASSRRSGASTEAFF
TGTGCCAGCAGCCGACGCTCAGGGGCGAGCACTGAAGCTTTCTTT